These 14 T cell receptor beta chains share one sample of origin, sequenced in a study of CD8 T cells in Susac syndrome. Random hexamers served to reverse transcribe roughly 0.45 to 1 ug RNA. One entry per CDR3 protein results from TCRdb running MiXCR on the immunoSEQ multiplex PCR reads. The sample gives 210,000 or so distinct CDR3 sequences, roughly nine tenths of which show up once; roughly 0.13% is in the top ten. Sequenced input: CD8+ T cells from PBMCs. These receptors all come from a human donor with multiple sclerosis.

In DNA form, the CDR3 reads TGTGCCAGTAGTATAGATCTGGTCGGAGGGATGGATTATGAAGCTTTCTTT. Translating it yields CASSIDLVGGMDYEAFF. The J gene is TRBJ1-1, the V gene TRBV19; D is unclear. V was pared by 0 bases and J by 7 bases, with 21 bases between. The CDR3 has 17 amino acids. The V gene's germline CDR1 is LNHDA and CDR2 SQIVND (reference sequence).

V gene TRBV27 combines with J gene TRBJ1-5; D is perhaps TRBD1 (5 bases). The germline gives CDR1 MNHEY, CDR2 SMNVEV (reference sequence). The CDR3 loop spans 14 amino acids. Trimming took 6 bases from V and 3 from J, leaving 12 bases between them. CDR3 DNA: TGTGCCAGCAGGTGGGGGGGGATCAATCAGCCCCAGCATTTT. Translated: CASRWGGINQPQHF.

V is TRBV20-1 and J is TRBJ1-3; TRBD1 might be the D (6 bases). Trimming took off 1 base at V and 3 bases at J, with 10 bases between the two ends. This CDR3 is built from 14 residues. Germline assignment: CDR1 DFQATT and CDR2 SNEGSKA (reference sequence). CDR3 region: CSARGTDGGNTIYF. The CDR3 DNA is TGCAGTGCTAGAGGGACAGATGGTGGAAACACCATATATTTT.

The sample holds a few counts of this clonotype. This rearrangement joins TRBV2 to TRBJ2-7; no clear D. Trimming removed 4 bases at V and 5 bases at J, with 9 bases between. CDR1 and CDR2 (germline): SNHLY, FYNNEI. There are 12 residues in the CDR3. CDR3 in amino acids: CASSGNRNEQYF. For the CDR3, the DNA is TGTGCCAGCAGTGGGAATAGAAACGAGCAGTACTTC.

This sequence joins TRBV7-9 and TRBJ2-7; 11 bases agree with TRBD1. CDR1 is SEHNR and CDR2 is FQNEAQ in the germline V gene (reference sequence). The J segment lost 5 bases and the V segment lost 4 bases, leaving 7 bases of the junction unmatched. The CDR3 is 15 residues long. In DNA, the CDR3 is TGTGCCAGCAGCTCCGGACAGGGGGCGCGACACGAGCAGTACTTC. As protein: CASSSGQGARHEQYF. Based on the CDR3 plus reference TRBV7-9 and TRBJ2-7, the full variable domain is DTGVSQNPRHKITKRGQNVTFRCDPISEHNRLYWYRQTLGQGPEFLTYFQNEAQLEKSRLLSDRFSAERPKGSFSTLEIQRTEQGDSAMYLCASSSGQGARHEQYFGPGTRLTVT.

The chain uses TRBV29-1 and TRBJ2-7; either TRBD1 or TRBD2 may fit D (5 bases each). CDR3 length: 14 amino acids. Trimming removed 3 bases at V and 1 base at J, with 13 bases between. Germline loops: CDR1 SQVTM, CDR2 ANQGSEA. The CDR3 here is CSVEVQGASYEQYF. The CDR3 DNA follows: TGCAGCGTTGAGGTCCAGGGAGCTTCCTACGAGCAGTACTTC.

This chain uses TRBV28 with TRBJ2-5; 7 bases are shared with TRBD1. Germline-derived CDR1 and CDR2 are MDHEN and SYDVKM. This CDR3 comprises 16 residues. Trimming took 3 bases from V and 1 from J; bases not matched to a gene: 8. CDR3 DNA sequence: TGTGCCAGCAGTTTGGTAGGGGGCACCCTCCAAGAGACCCAGTACTTC. Its translation: CASSLVGGTLQETQYF. Filled out from reference TRBV28 and TRBJ2-5, the complete variable domain reads DVKVTQSSRYLVKRTGEKVFLECVQDMDHENMFWYRQDPGLGLRLIYFSYDVKMKEKGDIPEGYSVSREKKERFSLILESASTNQTSMYLCASSLVGGTLQETQYFGPGTRLLVL.

In its sample, this clonotype was seen once. This chain links TRBV3-1 with TRBJ2-1; D may be TRBD1 (5 bases). Trimming took 4 bases from V and 9 from J, leaving 19 bases between them. In germline, CDR1 is LGHDT, CDR2 YNNKEL (reference sequence). The CDR3 length is 15 residues. CDR3 sequence (DNA): TGTGCCAGCAGCCGGGGCCGCTCCGGATTCGGTGAGCAGTTCTTC. It encodes CASSRGRSGFGEQFF.

The table lists this clonotype with a few counts. This chain's CDR3 is CASSFNRGIHYEQYF. The DNA for the CDR3 is TGTGCCAGCAGCTTCAACCGGGGTATCCACTACGAGCAGTACTTC. V usage is TRBV5-6 and J usage is TRBJ2-7, with TRBD2 as a possible D gene (5 bases). CDR1 and CDR2 from the germline V gene are SGHDT and YYEEEE. V was clipped by 2 bases and J by 3 bases, with 15 bases between them. The CDR3 totals 15 residues.

CDR3 sequence reads: CASSLIGGSETQYF. CDR3 sequence (DNA): TGTGCCAGCAGCTTAATAGGGGGATCAGAGACCCAGTACTTC. The chain links TRBV7-3 to TRBJ2-5, with D possibly matching TRBD1 (6 bases). The CDR3 sequence is 14 residues long. V was cut by 1 base and J by 4 bases, with 10 bases left in between. Looked up from germline, CDR1 is SGHTA and CDR2 is FQGTGA.

The chain has TRBV6-6 and TRBJ1-2; no reliable D call. The CDR3 runs to 16 residues. Between the trimmed V and J ends, which lost 3 bases and 3 bases, there was a span of 17 bases. Germline values: CDR1 MNHNY, CDR2 SVGAGI (reference sequence). CDR3 loop: CASSYSRLAADYGYTF. The CDR3 DNA reads TGTGCCAGCAGTTATTCCCGACTAGCAGCAGACTATGGCTACACCTTC.

The count of this clonotype is one. The gene calls are TRBV7-9 and TRBJ1-1; no clear D. This CDR3 spans 14 amino acids. CDR1 and CDR2 from the germline V gene are SEHNR and FQNEAQ (reference sequence). V shed 5 bases and J shed 1 base, with 11 bases lying between them. In nucleotides, the CDR3 is TGTGCCAGCAGCCAAAGCCCAGAGAACACTGAAGCTTTCTTT. The encoded protein is CASSQSPENTEAFF.

The J gene is TRBJ1-1, the V gene TRBV24-1; tentative D call: TRBD1 (6 bases). Germline CDR1 is KGHDR and CDR2 is SFDVKD. The V end lost 0 bases, the J end lost 4 bases, and 14 bases lay between the germline ends. The CDR3 has 16 amino acids. CDR3 residues: CATSDLRGETGTEAFF. The CDR3 DNA reads TGTGCCACCAGTGATTTGCGGGGAGAGACAGGCACTGAAGCTTTCTTT.

In its sample, this clonotype was seen once. Here the CDR3 DNA reads TGTGCCAGCAGCCAAGATGACACTAGCGGGGGTCACGAGCAGTACTTC. As protein: CASSQDDTSGGHEQYF. The chain employs TRBV3-1 and TRBJ2-7; 11 bases line up with TRBD2. Looked up from germline, CDR1 is LGHDT and CDR2 is YNNKEL (reference sequence). The CDR3 sequence is 16 residues long. With V trimmed by 0 bases and J by 5 bases, 6 bases remained unmatched.